This T cell receptor (beta chain) came from a study of blood T cell repertoires in COVID-19. About the study: Spain, Italy and the United States supplied samples that represented acute and convalescent COVID-19. Sources were T cells, B-cell-depleted T cells, or PBMCs; the material itself was cDNA or gDNA.

The sample holds one count of this clone. In the authors' methods: Estimated nucleated cell counts came from reference gene primer amplification. The repertoire was sequenced with immunoSEQ multiplex PCR; TCRdb's copy has only in-frame clones and lacks some. The DNA was the basis for D and trimming; V, J and clone size are from that table. The table has some 200,000 clones, 94% seen once. V lost 0 bases, J lost 0 bases, and 6 bases lay in between. The CDR3 has 15 amino acids. In germline, CDR1 is SGHRS, CDR2 YFSETQ. What was sequenced was peripheral blood. This receptor was taken from a man aged 25 to 45 with COVID-19, enrolled during active disease. The chain combines TRBV5-1 with TRBJ2-2; D may be TRBD1 (5 bases). The CDR3 reads CASSLGQSNTGELFF. The CDR3 bases are TGCGCCAGCAGCTTGGGACAGTCGAACACCGGGGAGCTGTTTTTT.